These 3 T cell receptor beta chains share one sample of origin, sequenced in a study of cytomegalovirus exposure and HLA in healthy donors (dated by TCRdb to the late 2010s). Libraries were made using the immunoSEQ multiplex PCR assay. The multiplex PCR relied on a mix of 60 forward primers for TCR Vbeta segments and 13 reverse primers for TCR Jbeta segments. The immuneACCESS repertoire file appears here via TCRdb, limited to in-frame rearrangements. These files lack a portion of the clones; in checked studies, under half of the deficit traces to unresolved V genes, and the cause of the others is not known. This sample is represented by about 150,000 clones; roughly 90% of them were singletons. The top ten hold roughly 0.53% of the sample. Sample: PBMCs. These TCRs come from a woman aged 40 to 50 in good health and CMV-seronegative.

The chain joins TRBV6-6 to TRBJ2-2; 12 nucleotides align to TRBD2. The V gene end was trimmed by 5 bases and the J gene end by 5 bases; junction bases not matched to a gene: 3. This CDR3 has 15 amino acids. Germline V gene data show CDR1 as MNHNY and CDR2 as SVGAGI (reference sequence). CDR3 protein: CASSTSGRSTGELFF. DNA of the CDR3: TGTGCCAGCAGTACTAGCGGGAGGAGTACCGGGGAGCTGTTTTTT.

The J gene is TRBJ1-2, the V gene TRBV5-1, with D unresolved. The CDR3 is 13 residues long. V dropped 1 base and J dropped 8 bases, with 12 bases sitting between them. CDR1 is SGHRS and CDR2 is YFSETQ in the germline V gene. CDR3 amino acids: CASSLSGIEGYTF. The CDR3 DNA sequence: TGCGCCAGCAGCTTGTCGGGGATCGAGGGCTACACCTTC. The whole variable domain, remainder taken from reference TRBV5-1 and TRBJ1-2, is KAGVTQTPRYLIKTRGQQVTLSCSPISGHRSVSWYQQTPGQGLQFLFEYFSETQRNKGNFPGRFSGRQFSNSRSEMNVSTLELGDSALYLCASSLSGIEGYTFGSGTRLTVV.

This sequence joins TRBV11-3 and TRBJ2-1; 8 nucleotides line up with TRBD2. This CDR3 is 15 amino acids long. Germline CDR1 reads SGHNT; CDR2 reads YENEEA. V shed 0 bases and J 9 bases; nucleotides not matched to a gene: 7. The DNA for the CDR3 is TGTGCCAGCAGCTTAGATGGGGGACTAGGTGGTGAGCAGTTCTTC. The encoded protein is CASSLDGGLGGEQFF.